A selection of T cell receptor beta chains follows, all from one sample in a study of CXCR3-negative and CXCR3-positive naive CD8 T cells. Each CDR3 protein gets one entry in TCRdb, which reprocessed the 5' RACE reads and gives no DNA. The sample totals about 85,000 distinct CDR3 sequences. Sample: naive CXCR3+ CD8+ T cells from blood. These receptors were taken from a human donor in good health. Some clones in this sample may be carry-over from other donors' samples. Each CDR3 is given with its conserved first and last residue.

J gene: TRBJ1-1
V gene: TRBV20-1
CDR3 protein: CSARAKVNTEAFF

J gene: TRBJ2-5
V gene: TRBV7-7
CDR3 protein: CASSLGPRGSIETQYF

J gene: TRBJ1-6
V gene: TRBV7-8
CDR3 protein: CASSLYSSSYNSPLHF

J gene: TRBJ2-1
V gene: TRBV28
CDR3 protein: CASSFSPRTSGSLAEQFF

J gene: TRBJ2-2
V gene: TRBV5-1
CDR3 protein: CASSFEQTYTGELFF

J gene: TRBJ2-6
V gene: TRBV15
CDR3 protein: CATSRDRLGDSGANVLTF

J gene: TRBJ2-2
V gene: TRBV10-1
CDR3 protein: CASSAFPNTGELFF

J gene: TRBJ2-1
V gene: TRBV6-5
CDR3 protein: CASSDGTGLPNEQFF

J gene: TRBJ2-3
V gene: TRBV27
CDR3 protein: CASRGWFGGDNTDTQYF

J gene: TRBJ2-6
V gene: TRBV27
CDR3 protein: CASSRDSGSGANVLTF

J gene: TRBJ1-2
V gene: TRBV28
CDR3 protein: CASSLGTGRGYTF

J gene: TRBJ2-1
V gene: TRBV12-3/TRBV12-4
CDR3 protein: CASSLASYYNEQFF

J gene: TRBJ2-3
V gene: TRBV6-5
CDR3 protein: CASSYLISGGPTDTQYF

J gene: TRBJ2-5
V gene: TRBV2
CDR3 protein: CASRVAGGVLETQYF

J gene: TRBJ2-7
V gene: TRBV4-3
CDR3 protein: CASSQDRGQGIREQYF

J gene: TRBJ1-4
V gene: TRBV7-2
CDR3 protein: CASSSDRVPKLFF

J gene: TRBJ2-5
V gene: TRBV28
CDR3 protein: CASSFEGSRETQYF

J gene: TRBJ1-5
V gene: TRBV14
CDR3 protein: CASSPDRGSGQPQHF

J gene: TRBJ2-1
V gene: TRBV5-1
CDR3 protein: CASSFRQLETEQFF

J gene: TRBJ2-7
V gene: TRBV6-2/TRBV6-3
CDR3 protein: CASSFGTDSYEQYF

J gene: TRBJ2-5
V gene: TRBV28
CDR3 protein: CASSPPGSLVETQYF

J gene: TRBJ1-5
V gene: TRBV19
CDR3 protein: CASSAPGRGGNQPQHF

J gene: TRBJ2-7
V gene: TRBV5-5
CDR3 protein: CASSLAATYPGAYEQYF

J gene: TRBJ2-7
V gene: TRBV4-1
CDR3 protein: CASSPFDRGYEQYF

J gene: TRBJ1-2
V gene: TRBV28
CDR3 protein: CASSLWDRRDHGYTF

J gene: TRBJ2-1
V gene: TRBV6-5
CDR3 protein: CASSFDAASGGGEQFF

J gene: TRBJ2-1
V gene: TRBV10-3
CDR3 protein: CATRDSKNEQFF

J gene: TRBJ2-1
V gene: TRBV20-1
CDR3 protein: CSARDSGFGWSSYNEQFF

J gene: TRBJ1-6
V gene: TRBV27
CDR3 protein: CASSFEGNSPLHF

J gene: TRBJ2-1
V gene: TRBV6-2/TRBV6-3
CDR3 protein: CASSLRADEQFF

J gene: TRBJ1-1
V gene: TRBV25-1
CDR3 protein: CASRRGNTEAFF

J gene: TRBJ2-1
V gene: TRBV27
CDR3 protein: CASSSSGGPYNEQFF

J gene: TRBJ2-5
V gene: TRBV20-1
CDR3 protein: CSARAGGTAETQYF

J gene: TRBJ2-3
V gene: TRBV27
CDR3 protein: CASSSSSGRGTDTQYF

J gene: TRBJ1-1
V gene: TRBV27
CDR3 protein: CASSFSHTDEAFF

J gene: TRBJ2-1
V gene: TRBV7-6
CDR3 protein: CASSLDQREGWDEQFF

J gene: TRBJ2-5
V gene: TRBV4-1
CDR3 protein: CASSQDLETQYF

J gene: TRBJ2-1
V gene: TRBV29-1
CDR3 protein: CSVEGGRAGEQFF

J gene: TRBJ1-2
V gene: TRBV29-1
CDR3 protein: CSVGDGGNGYTF

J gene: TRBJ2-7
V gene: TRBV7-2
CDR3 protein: CASSLDMGAAYEQYF

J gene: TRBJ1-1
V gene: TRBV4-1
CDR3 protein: CASTPVGMNTEAFF

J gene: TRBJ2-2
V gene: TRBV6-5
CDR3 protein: CASSYGTSGAELFF

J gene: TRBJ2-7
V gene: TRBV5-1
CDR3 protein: CASSPNGLVSYEQYF

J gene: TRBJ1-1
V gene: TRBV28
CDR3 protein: CASSLWGMRTDTEAFF

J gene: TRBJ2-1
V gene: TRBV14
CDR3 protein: CASSQVLYNEQFF

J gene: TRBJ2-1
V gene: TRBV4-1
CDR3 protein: CASSPPRGGSYNEQFF

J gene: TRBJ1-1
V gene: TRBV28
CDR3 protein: CASSWQHGEILPEAFF

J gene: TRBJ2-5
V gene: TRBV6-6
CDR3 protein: CASSYSPGLAGEETQYF

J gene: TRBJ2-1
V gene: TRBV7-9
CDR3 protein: CASSRRAGLVSEQFF

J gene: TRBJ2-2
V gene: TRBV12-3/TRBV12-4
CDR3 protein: CASRDGTGRGELFF

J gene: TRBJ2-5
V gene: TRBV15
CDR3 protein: CATSSSGGAWGTQYF

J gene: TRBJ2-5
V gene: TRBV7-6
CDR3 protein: CASSPAHRVIETQYF

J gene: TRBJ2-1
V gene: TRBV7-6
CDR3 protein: CASSPPGTSGYNEQFF

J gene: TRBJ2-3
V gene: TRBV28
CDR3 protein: CASSLLAGDLTDTQYF

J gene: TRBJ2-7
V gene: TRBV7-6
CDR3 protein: CASSASSPYEQYF